In this sample, the clone carrying this T cell receptor beta chain turned up many times. Its cognate antigen is unknown. This sample stems from a study of post-analysis software for immune sequencing data. Findings and limits, study-wide: Compared with controls, patients had more of roughly five TRBV segments, including TRBV5-6, TRBV5-1 and TRBV20-1.

V was cut by 7 bases and J by 4 bases, with 23 bases left in between. The CDR3 is 17 amino acids. TCR beta libraries were prepared from cDNA with unique molecular identifiers. TCRdb independently ran MiXCR on the PCR reads; one entry per CDR3 protein. The table includes hundreds of thousands of distinct CDR3 sequences, roughly 27% detected once. This clonotype was sampled from a girl aged 10 to 17 with multiple sclerosis. The J gene is TRBJ2-1, the V gene TRBV12-3 or TRBV12-4; perhaps TRBD1 as D (6 bases). Sequencing was done on a sample of blood. Written as DNA, the CDR3 is TGTGCCAGCACCCTCCAAACGGGACACAAAACATACAATGAGCAGTTCTTC. It codes for CASTLQTGHKTYNEQFF.